This T cell receptor (beta chain) is drawn from a study of blood T cells in healthy people across ages. Study-wide results and caveats: Diversity was estimated from one million T cells, and these estimates were considered underestimates.

Combining a sample-barcoded 5' primer with a J-beta primer mix, a second PCR ran for about 6 to 11 cycles. Per sample, CDR3-containing paired-end reads numbered at least 2.5 million. One entry per CDR3 protein results from TCRdb running MiXCR on the 5' RACE reads. This table has hundreds of thousands of distinct CDR3 sequences, over 20% appearing once. A word on this clonotype: What it binds is not known.

CDR1 is SGHRS and CDR2 is YFSETQ in the germline V gene. V lost 4 bases and J 1 base, leaving 13 bases between the germline ends. CDR3 size: 15 residues. Sample: blood. The chain has TRBV5-1 and TRBJ2-3, with D possibly being TRBD1 or TRBD2 (5 bases each). The sequence was obtained from a man aged 65 to 79 in good health. Here the CDR3 reads CASSEDKGRTDTQYF. The CDR3 nucleotides are TGCGCCAGCAGCGAGGACAAGGGACGCACAGATACGCAGTATTTT.